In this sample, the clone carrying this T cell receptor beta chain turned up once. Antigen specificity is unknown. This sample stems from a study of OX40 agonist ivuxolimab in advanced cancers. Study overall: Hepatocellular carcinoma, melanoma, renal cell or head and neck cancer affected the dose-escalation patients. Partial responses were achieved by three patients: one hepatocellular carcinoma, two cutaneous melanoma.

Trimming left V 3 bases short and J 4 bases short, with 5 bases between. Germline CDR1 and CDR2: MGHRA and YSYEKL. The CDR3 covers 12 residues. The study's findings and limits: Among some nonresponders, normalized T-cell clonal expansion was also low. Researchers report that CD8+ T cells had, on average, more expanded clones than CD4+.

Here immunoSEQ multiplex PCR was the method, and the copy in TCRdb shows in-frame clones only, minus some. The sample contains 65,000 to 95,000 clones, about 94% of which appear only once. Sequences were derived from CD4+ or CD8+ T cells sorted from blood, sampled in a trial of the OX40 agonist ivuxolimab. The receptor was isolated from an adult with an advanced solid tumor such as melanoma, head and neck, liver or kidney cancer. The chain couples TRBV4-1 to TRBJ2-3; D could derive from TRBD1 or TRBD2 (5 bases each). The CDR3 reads CASSQGADTQYF. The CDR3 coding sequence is TGCGCCAGCAGCCAGGGGGCAGATACGCAGTATTTT.